The present entry profiles one T cell receptor beta chain with its context. The data belong to a study of blood T cells in healthy people across ages. The length of the CDR3 is 14 residues. V was cut by 2 bases and J by 8 bases, with 15 bases left in between. The V gene's germline CDR1 is MNHEY and CDR2 SVGAGI. Through a sample-barcoded 5' primer and a J-beta primer mix, a second PCR was run for roughly 6 to 12 cycles. Each CDR3 protein is one row after TCRdb ran MiXCR on the 5' RACE reads. The repertoire holds roughly 800,000 distinct CDR3 sequences, with 58% as singletons. The sequence was collected from a man aged 25-40 years in good health. The material sequenced was blood. The V and J genes are TRBV6-5 and TRBJ1-2; D is possibly TRBD1 (6 bases). The CDR3 here is CASSYRSTGSGYTF. The CDR3 DNA reads TGTGCCAGCAGTTACCGTTCTACAGGGTCGGGCTACACCTTC.